A selection of T cell receptor beta chains follows, all from one sample in a study of CD8 T cells in Susac syndrome. TCRdb analysed the immunoSEQ multiplex PCR reads with MiXCR anew, one entry per CDR3 protein. The repertoire includes approximately 120,000 distinct CDR3 sequences, 85% to 95% of them detected once, and approximately 0.29% sits in the top ten. The sequencing sample was made of CD8+ T cells from PBMCs. Receptors originate from a human donor with multiple sclerosis. Each CDR3 is given with its conserved first and last residue. Fields, in order: CDR3 DNA, CDR3 protein, D gene, clone size, J gene, V gene. A D gene is named only where the DNA matches it firmly. Size tells how often a clone was seen (once, few, many) or the class of an expanded clone, and some rows leave it out.

TGTGCCAGCAGCTCCACCCGGGGGCGTTTTCTGGGCTATGGCTACACCTTC CASSSTRGRFLGYGYTF . . TRBJ1-2 TRBV11-2
TGTGCCAGCAGTTACCTCGGGGCTCGCACTGAAGCTTTCTTT CASSYLGARTEAFF . . TRBJ1-1 TRBV6-5
TGTGCCAGCTCACCAGACGGGTACATTCAGTACTTC CASSPDGYIQYF . . TRBJ2-4 TRBV18
TGCGCCAGCAGCTCTCTGGGGAGCACAGATACGCAGTATTTT CASSSLGSTDTQYF . . TRBJ2-3 TRBV5-1
TGCGCCAGCAGCCAAGAAGGCACCGGGAACAATGAGCAGTTCTTC CASSQEGTGNNEQFF . . TRBJ2-1 TRBV4-1
TGTGCCAGCAGAAGGGGCCATGAGCAGTTCTTC CASRRGHEQFF . . TRBJ2-1 TRBV27
TGTGCCAGCAGTTTAGGGGCCGGCCAGAATCAGCCCCAGCATTTT CASSLGAGQNQPQHF . . TRBJ1-5 TRBV12-3/TRBV12-4
TGTGCCAGCAGTCGGACCGCCCGCGGGAGGAATTCACCCCTCCACTTT CASSRTARGRNSPLHF . . TRBJ1-6 TRBV28
TGTGCCAGCAGTTCCCAGCGGGAGCAAGATACGCAGTATTTT CASSSQREQDTQYF TRBD2 . TRBJ2-3 TRBV27
TGTGCCAGCAGCCCCGGGACAGGGGGCGCGGGCACTGAAGCTTTCTTT CASSPGTGGAGTEAFF TRBD1 . TRBJ1-1 TRBV5-6
TGTGCCAGCAGCATACCCAGGTCTGGCACAGATACGCAGTATTTT CASSIPRSGTDTQYF . . TRBJ2-3 TRBV11-2
TGTGCCAGCAGCTTATATAAGAACACCGGGGAGCTGTTTTTT CASSLYKNTGELFF . . TRBJ2-2 TRBV13
TGTGCCAGCAGTTCAAACAGGGATGACATCAATGAGCAGTTCTTC CASSSNRDDINEQFF . . TRBJ2-1 TRBV27
TGCAGTGCTCGGAACGGAATGAACACTGAAGCTTTCTTT CSARNGMNTEAFF . once TRBJ1-1 TRBV20-1
TGCGCCAGCAGCTTTCGACAGGGGGCCACCGGGGAGCTGTTTTTT CASSFRQGATGELFF TRBD1 once TRBJ2-2 TRBV5-1
TGTGCCAGCTCACCACAGGGGTTTGGAGCAGATACGCAGTATTTT CASSPQGFGADTQYF . once TRBJ2-3 TRBV18
TGTGCCAGCAGTTACGCCCTCGCCTACGAGCAGTACTTC CASSYALAYEQYF . . TRBJ2-7 TRBV6-6
TGTGCTAGTGGTTTGGCACCTGGGGCGGACTATGGCTACACCTTC CASGLAPGADYGYTF . . TRBJ1-2 TRBV12-5
TGCAGTGCTTACGAGCGGGGGTGGACCTACGAGCAGTACTTC CSAYERGWTYEQYF TRBD2 . TRBJ2-7 TRBV20-1
TGCAGCACCGAAGCGGGGGGCCTTGAGCAGTTCTTC CSTEAGGLEQFF TRBD2 . TRBJ2-1 TRBV29-1
TGTGCCAGCAGTCGGGGGGGGCCGGGCAATCAGCCCCAGCATTTT CASSRGGPGNQPQHF . . TRBJ1-5 TRBV5-6
TGCAGTGCTAGAGATCAGGGAGGGATGGGGTTTAATTCACCCCTCCACTTT CSARDQGGMGFNSPLHF . . TRBJ1-6 TRBV20-1
TGTGCCAGCAGCTTAGCGGGGCCCCAAGAGACCCAGTACTTC CASSLAGPQETQYF TRBD2 . TRBJ2-5 TRBV5-6
TGTGCCAGCGGTCAGGGAGGGACAAAAGGGGGATGGAGCAATCAGCCCCAGCATTTT CASGQGGTKGGWSNQPQHF . once TRBJ1-5 TRBV25-1
TGCAGTGCTAGAGTACGGGGGTCCACTGAAGCTTTCTTT CSARVRGSTEAFF . . TRBJ1-1 TRBV20-1
TGCGCCAGCAGCTCTTTTGGGCCAGGGGGCTACGAGCAGTACTTC CASSSFGPGGYEQYF TRBD1 . TRBJ2-7 TRBV4-1
TGTGCCTGGAGTGGACGGCGAGCCTACGAGCAGTACTTC CAWSGRRAYEQYF . . TRBJ2-7 TRBV30
TGTGCCAGCAGTGACAAGGGGACAGGAGAGCAGTTCTTC CASSDKGTGEQFF TRBD1 . TRBJ2-1 TRBV6-4
TGTGCCAGCAGTTCGGGCAGGGGGAATGAGCAGTTCTTC CASSSGRGNEQFF TRBD1 few TRBJ2-1 TRBV11-2
TGTGCCAGCAGTTTAGGGCAGTTCACCGGGGAGCTGTTTTTT CASSLGQFTGELFF . . TRBJ2-2 TRBV12-3/TRBV12-4
TGTGCCAGCAGTTTATGGAGCTCCTACAATGAGCAGTTCTTC CASSLWSSYNEQFF . . TRBJ2-1 TRBV27
TGCGCCAGCAGCCAAGTCCGCTCGACAGGGGCTAACTATGGCTACACCTTC CASSQVRSTGANYGYTF TRBD1 . TRBJ1-2 TRBV4-1
TGTGCCAGCAGCTTTGGAGGGGACCCCTCCTACGAGCAGTACTTC CASSFGGDPSYEQYF . . TRBJ2-7 TRBV7-6
TGTGCCAGCAGTGAGCAGGGAGGTAGCATTCAGTACTTC CASSEQGGSIQYF . . TRBJ2-4 TRBV6-1
TGCGCCAGCAGCCATCGGGGGTCCCAAGAGACCCAGTACTTC CASSHRGSQETQYF . . TRBJ2-5 TRBV4-1
TGTGCCAGCAGTTGGGACAAGAACACTGAAGCTTTCTTT CASSWDKNTEAFF . . TRBJ1-1 TRBV6-5
TGTGCCAGCAGCCAAGAACTAGCCCAAGAGACCCAGTACTTC CASSQELAQETQYF . few TRBJ2-5 TRBV11-2
TGCGCCAGCAGCTCCGCCGGGGAAGAGAACTATGGCTACACCTTC CASSSAGEENYGYTF . . TRBJ1-2 TRBV5-1
TGTGCCAGTAGTATAGCGGCGGGATCTGGGGCCAACGTCCTGACTTTC CASSIAAGSGANVLTF . . TRBJ2-6 TRBV19
TGTGCCACCAGTGACCTAGCGGGAGCGGACGATACGCAGTATTTT CATSDLAGADDTQYF TRBD2 . TRBJ2-3 TRBV24-1